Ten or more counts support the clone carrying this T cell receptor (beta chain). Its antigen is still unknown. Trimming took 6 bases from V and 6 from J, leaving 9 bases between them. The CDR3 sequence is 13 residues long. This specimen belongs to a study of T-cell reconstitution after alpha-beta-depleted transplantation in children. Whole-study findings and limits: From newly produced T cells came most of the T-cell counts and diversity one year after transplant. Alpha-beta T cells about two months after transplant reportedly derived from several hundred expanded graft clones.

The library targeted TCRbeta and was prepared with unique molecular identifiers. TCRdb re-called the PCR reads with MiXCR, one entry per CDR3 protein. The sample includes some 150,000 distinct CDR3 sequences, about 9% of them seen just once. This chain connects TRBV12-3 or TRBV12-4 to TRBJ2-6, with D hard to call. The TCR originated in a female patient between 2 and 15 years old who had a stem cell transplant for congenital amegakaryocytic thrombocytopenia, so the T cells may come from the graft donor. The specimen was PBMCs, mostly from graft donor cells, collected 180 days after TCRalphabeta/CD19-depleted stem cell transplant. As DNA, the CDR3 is TGTGCCAGCAGCATCGACGTGGCCAACGTCCTGACTTTC. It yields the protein CASSIDVANVLTF.